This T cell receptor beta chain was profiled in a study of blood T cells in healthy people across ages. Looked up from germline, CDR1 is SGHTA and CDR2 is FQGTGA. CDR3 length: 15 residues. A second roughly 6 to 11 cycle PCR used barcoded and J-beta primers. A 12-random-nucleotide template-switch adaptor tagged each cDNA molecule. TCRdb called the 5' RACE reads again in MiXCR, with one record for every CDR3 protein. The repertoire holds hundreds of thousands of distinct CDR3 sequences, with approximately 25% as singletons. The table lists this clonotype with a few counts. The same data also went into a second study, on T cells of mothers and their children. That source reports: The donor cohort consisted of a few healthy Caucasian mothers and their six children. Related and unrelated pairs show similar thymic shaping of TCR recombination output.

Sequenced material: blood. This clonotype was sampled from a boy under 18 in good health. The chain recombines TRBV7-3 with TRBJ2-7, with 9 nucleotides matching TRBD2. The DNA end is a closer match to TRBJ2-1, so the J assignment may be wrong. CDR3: CASSYGGTSRNEQFF. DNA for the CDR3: TGTGCCAGCAGCTACGGGGGGACTAGCAGGAATGAGCAGTTCTTC.